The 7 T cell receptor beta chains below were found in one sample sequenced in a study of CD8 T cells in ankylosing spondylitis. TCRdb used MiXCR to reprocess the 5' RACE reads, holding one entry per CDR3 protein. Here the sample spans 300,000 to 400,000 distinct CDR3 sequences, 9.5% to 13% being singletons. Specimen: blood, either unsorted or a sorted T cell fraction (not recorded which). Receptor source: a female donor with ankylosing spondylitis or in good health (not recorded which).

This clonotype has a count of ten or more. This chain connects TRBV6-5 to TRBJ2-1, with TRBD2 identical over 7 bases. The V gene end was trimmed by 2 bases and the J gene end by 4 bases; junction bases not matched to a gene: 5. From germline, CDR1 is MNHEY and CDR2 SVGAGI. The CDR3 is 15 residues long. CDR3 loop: CASSYMASGYNEQFF. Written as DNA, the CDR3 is TGTGCCAGCAGTTACATGGCTAGCGGATACAATGAGCAGTTCTTC.

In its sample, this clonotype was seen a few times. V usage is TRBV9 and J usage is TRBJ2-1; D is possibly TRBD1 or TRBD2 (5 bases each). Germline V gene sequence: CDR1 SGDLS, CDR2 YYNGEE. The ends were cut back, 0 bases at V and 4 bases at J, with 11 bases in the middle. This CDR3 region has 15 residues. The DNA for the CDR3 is TGTGCCAGCAGCGTAGAGTACGGGGCATACAATGAGCAGTTCTTC. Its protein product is CASSVEYGAYNEQFF.

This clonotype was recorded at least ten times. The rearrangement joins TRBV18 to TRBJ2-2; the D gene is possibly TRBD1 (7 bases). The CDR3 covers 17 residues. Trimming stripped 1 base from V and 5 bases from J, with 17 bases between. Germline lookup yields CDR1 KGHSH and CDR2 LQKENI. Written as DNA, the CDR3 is TGTGCCAGCTCACCACTAATGGAGGGGGCATTGACCGGGGAGCTGTTTTTT. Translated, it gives CASSPLMEGALTGELFF.

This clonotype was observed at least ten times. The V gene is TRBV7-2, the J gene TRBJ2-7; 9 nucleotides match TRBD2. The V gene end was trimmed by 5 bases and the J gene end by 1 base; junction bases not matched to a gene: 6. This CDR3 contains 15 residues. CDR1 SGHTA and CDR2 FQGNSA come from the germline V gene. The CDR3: CASSKVAGDSYEQYF. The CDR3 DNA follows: TGTGCCAGCAGCAAAGTAGCGGGAGATTCCTACGAGCAGTACTTC.

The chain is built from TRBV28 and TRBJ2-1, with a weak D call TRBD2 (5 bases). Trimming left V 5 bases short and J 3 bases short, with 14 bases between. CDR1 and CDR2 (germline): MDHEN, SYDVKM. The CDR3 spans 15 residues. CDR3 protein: CASSPLVPLYNEQFF. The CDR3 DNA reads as TGTGCCAGCAGTCCACTAGTTCCCCTCTACAATGAGCAGTTCTTC.

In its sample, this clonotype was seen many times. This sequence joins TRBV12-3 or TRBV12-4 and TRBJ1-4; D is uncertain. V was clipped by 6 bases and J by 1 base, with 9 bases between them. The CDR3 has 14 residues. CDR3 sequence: CASSRQGTNEKLFF. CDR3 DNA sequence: TGTGCCAGCAGCCGACAAGGAACTAATGAAAAACTGTTTTTT.

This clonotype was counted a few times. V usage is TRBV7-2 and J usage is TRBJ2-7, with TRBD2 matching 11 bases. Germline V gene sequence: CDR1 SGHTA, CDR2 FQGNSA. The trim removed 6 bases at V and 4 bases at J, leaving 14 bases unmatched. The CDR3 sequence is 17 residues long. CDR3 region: CASRISGGEYVVYEQYF. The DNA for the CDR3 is TGTGCCAGCAGGATTAGCGGGGGGGAATACGTTGTGTACGAGCAGTACTTC.